This is a list of T cell receptor beta chains from one sample in a study of blood T cell repertoires in COVID-19. Data came from immunoSEQ multiplex PCR; TCRdb stores just in-frame clones and leaves some out. Seen here are some 500,000 clones, 88% observed once, and the top ten hold approximately 1.8%. The sample taken for sequencing was PBMCs or T cells enriched from blood (not recorded which). The receptor set was obtained from a woman aged 40 to 50 who had recovered from COVID-19. Both conserved end residues are part of each CDR3. The D gene is left open where the match is weak. The size of a clone is reported for some rows only, either as once, few or many, or as a class for expanded clones.

V	size	D	J	DNA	CDR3
TRBV27	-	TRBD1	TRBJ1-5	TGTGCCAGCAGACCAGCGGGGACAGGGGGACCCCAGCATTTT	CASRPAGTGGPQHF
TRBV6-5	-	-	TRBJ1-2	TGTGCCAGCAGTTACTCGGAGGGGTCTAATGGCTACACCTTC	CASSYSEGSNGYTF
TRBV6-2/TRBV6-3	-	-	TRBJ2-6	TGTGCCAGCAGTTACTTCGGGGACAATTACTCTGGGGCCAACGTCCTGACTTTC	CASSYFGDNYSGANVLTF
TRBV6-5	-	-	TRBJ1-2	TGTGCCAGCAGTACAGGGTTTGGAGGCTACACCTTC	CASSTGFGGYTF
TRBV18	-	-	TRBJ1-2	TGTGCCAGCTCACCAGCGCTCGATGGCTACACCTTC	CASSPALDGYTF
TRBV7-2	-	-	TRBJ2-3	TGTGCCAGCAGCTTTGGGCCAATGGGAGATACGCAGTATTTT	CASSFGPMGDTQYF
TRBV19	-	TRBD1	TRBJ1-3	TGTGCCAGTAGTATAGGACAGGGCAACACCATATATTTT	CASSIGQGNTIYF
TRBV20-1	once	TRBD2	TRBJ2-7	TGCAGTGCTAGTGGGGGTGTCCTAGCGGGAGGGTTCTACGAGCAGTACTTC	CSASGGVLAGGFYEQYF
TRBV6-5	-	-	TRBJ2-3	TGTGCCAGCATCGAAGATAACGGAAGGGGTCAACAGTATTTT	CASIEDNGRGQQYF
TRBV27	-	TRBD2	TRBJ2-3	TGTGCCAGCAGTTCATGGACTAGTAGCACAGATACGCAGTATTTT	CASSSWTSSTDTQYF
TRBV11-2	-	-	TRBJ1-5	TGTGCCAGCAGCTTAGGTTCAGGGAATCATCAGCCCCAGCATTTT	CASSLGSGNHQPQHF
TRBV12-5	-	TRBD2	TRBJ2-7	TGTGCTAGTGGTTTCTTCCCGGGACTAGCGGGTCCTAGCTCCTACGAGCAGTACTTC	CASGFFPGLAGPSSYEQYF
TRBV6-5	-	TRBD1	TRBJ2-5	TGTGCCAGCAGTTACTCGAACAGGGGGCTAGGGGAGACCCAGTACTTC	CASSYSNRGLGETQYF
TRBV5-4	-	-	TRBJ2-1	TGTGCCAGCAGCTCCGCGCTGGGGGCTCACCAAGGCTCCTACAATGAGCAGTTCTTC	CASSSALGAHQGSYNEQFF